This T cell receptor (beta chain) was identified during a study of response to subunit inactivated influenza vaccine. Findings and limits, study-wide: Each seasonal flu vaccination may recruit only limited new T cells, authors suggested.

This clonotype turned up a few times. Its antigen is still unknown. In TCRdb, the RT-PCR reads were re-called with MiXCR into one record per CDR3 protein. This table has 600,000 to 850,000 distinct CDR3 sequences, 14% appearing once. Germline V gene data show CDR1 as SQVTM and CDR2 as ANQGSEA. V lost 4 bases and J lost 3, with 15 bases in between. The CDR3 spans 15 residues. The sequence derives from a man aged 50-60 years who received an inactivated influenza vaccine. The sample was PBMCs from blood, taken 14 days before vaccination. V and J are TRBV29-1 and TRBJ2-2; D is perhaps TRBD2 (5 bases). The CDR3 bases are TGCAGCGTTGGTAGGAACAGAGCGGACACCGGGGAGCTGTTTTTT. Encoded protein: CSVGRNRADTGELFF.